The next 31 T cell receptor beta chains were all read from a single sample in a study of control samples from healthy donors and cancer patients. This table comes from immunoSEQ multiplex PCR, and its TCRdb copy is limited to in-frame clones, with some not included. The sample lists under 450,000 clones, around 90% seen once, with around 6.8% in the top ten. The sequenced material came from PBMCs. The source of these receptors is a man in his forties with head and neck cancer.

This chain uses TRBV7-9 with TRBJ2-2; TRBD2 agrees at 7 bases. Looked up from germline, CDR1 is SEHNR and CDR2 is FQNEAQ (reference sequence). The CDR3 totals 15 residues. Trimming cost V 2 bases and J 2 bases; bases outside gene matches: 2. The CDR3 nucleotides read TGTGCCAGCAGCTTATCGGGAGGCAACACCGGGGAGCTGTTTTTT. It specifies CASSLSGGNTGELFF.

The chain is built from TRBV3-1 (or the pseudogene TRBV3-2) and TRBJ1-6; D unclear. CDR1 is LGHDT and CDR2 is YNNKEL in the germline V gene (reference sequence). Trimming pared 4 bases from V and 3 bases from J, leaving 7 bases between. This CDR3 is 14 amino acids long. The CDR3: CASSPQVYNSPLHF. Written as DNA, the CDR3 is TGTGCCAGCAGCCCGCAGGTCTATAATTCACCCCTCCACTTT.

Details on this clone: At one end, the junction sequence differs from germline, possibly due to a read error. The chain recombines TRBV7-7 with TRBJ2-2; D call uncertain. Germline V CDR1 and CDR2: SSHAT, FNYEAQ (reference sequence). The CDR3 runs 15 residues. The CDR3 region is CASSPSATNTGELFF. CDR3 bases: TGTGCTAGCAGCCCATCGGCAACGAACACCGGGGAGCTGTTTTTT. Drawing the rest from reference TRBV7-7 and TRBJ2-2, the complete variable domain is GAGVSQSPRYKVTKRGQDVTLRCDPISSHATLYWYQQALGQGPEFLTYFNYEAQPDKSGLPSDRFSAERPEGSISTLTIQRTEQRDSAMYRCASSPSATNTGELFFGEGSRLTVL.

In this sample, this clone turned up once. The CDR3 coding sequence is TGTGCCAGTAGTGCCCGGACAGGTGAAACCGGGGAGCTGTTTTTT. Translating it yields CASSARTGETGELFF. V gene TRBV19 combines with J gene TRBJ2-2; 7 bases align to TRBD1. CDR3 size: 15 residues. V was pared by 5 bases and J by 5 bases, with 8 bases of the junction left unmatched. Germline assignment: CDR1 LNHDA and CDR2 SQIVND (reference sequence). Supplemented by reference TRBV19 and TRBJ2-2, the full variable domain reads DGGITQSPKYLFRKEGQNVTLSCEQNLNHDAMYWYRQDPGQGLRLIYYSQIVNDFQKGDIAEGYSVSREKKESFPLTVTSAQKNPTAFYLCASSARTGETGELFFGEGSRLTVL.

The chain uses TRBV20-1 and TRBJ2-7; TRBD1 is a possible D gene (5 bases). The V gene lost 3 bases and the J gene lost 3 bases, with 9 bases spanning the gap. Germline CDR1 reads DFQATT; CDR2 reads SNEGSKA (reference sequence). The CDR3 totals 12 residues. The CDR3 DNA is TGCAGTGCTAGTTTTCAGGGCTACGAGCAGTACTTC. Translation: CSASFQGYEQYF.

The chain uses TRBV20-1 and TRBJ1-1; perhaps TRBD1 as D (5 bases). This CDR3 spans 12 amino acids. The germline V gene has CDR1 DFQATT and CDR2 SNEGSKA (reference sequence). V gave up 3 bases and J gave up 5 bases, with 10 bases separating them. Here the CDR3 DNA reads TGCAGTGCTAGTTACAGGCGGACTGAAGCTTTCTTT. Translated: CSASYRRTEAFF.

Only one count was recorded for this clone. This chain connects TRBV7-6 to TRBJ2-2; 9 bases are shared with TRBD1. The CDR3 spans 15 residues. Germline V CDR1 and CDR2: SGHVS, FNYEAQ. J lost 4 bases, V lost 5 bases, and 5 bases had no gene match. The CDR3 DNA sequence: TGTGCCAGCAGCCCGGACAGGGGCCCCACCGGGGAGCTGTTTTTT. This sequence encodes CASSPDRGPTGELFF.

The rearrangement uses TRBV2 and TRBJ2-2; D remains unclear. The V gene lost 2 bases and the J gene lost 4 bases, with 11 bases spanning the gap. This CDR3 contains 15 residues. Germline V CDR1 and CDR2: SNHLY, FYNNEI. The CDR3 nucleotides are TGTGCCAGCAGTGAACCCAGGCGCTCCACCGGGGAGCTGTTTTTT. The encoded protein is CASSEPRRSTGELFF.

The rearrangement uses TRBV27 and TRBJ2-5; 9 nucleotides match TRBD2. V lost 5 bases to trimming and J lost 5 bases; unmatched junction nucleotides: 9. The CDR3 extends over 15 amino acids. Germline V gene sequence: CDR1 MNHEY, CDR2 SMNVEV (reference sequence). The CDR3, as DNA: TGTGCCAGCAGTGTGCGGCCTAGCGGGGCGGAGACCCAGTACTTC. Its translation is CASSVRPSGAETQYF.

The chain carries TRBV2 and TRBJ2-1; D not resolved. The germline V gene has CDR1 SNHLY and CDR2 FYNNEI. This CDR3 is 11 amino acids long. With 6 bases removed from V and 8 bases from J, the gap between germline ends came to 8 bases. CDR3 nucleotide sequence: TGTGCCAGCAGACAGTCCCATGAGCAGTTCTTC. It yields the protein CASRQSHEQFF. Full variable domain (outside the CDR3, taken from reference TRBV2 and TRBJ2-1): EPEVTQTPSHQVTQMGQEVILRCVPISNHLYFYWYRQILGQKVEFLVSFYNNEISEKSEIFDDQFSVERPDGSNFTLKIRSTKLEDSAMYFCASRQSHEQFFGPGTRLTVL.

The J gene is TRBJ2-2, the V gene TRBV4-3, with D perhaps being TRBD1 or TRBD2 (5 bases each). The length of the CDR3 is 15 residues. Trimming cost V 0 bases and J 6 bases, with 11 bases left between them. CDR1 is LGHNA and CDR2 is YSLEER in the germline V gene. CDR3 residues: CASSQDMGRPGELFF. In DNA form, the CDR3 reads TGCGCCAGCAGCCAAGATATGGGACGGCCCGGGGAGCTGTTTTTT.

This clone was observed a single time. The CDR3 protein is CASSPRTGDYNEQFF. The CDR3 coding sequence is TGTGCCAGCTCACCAAGAACGGGGGACTACAATGAGCAGTTCTTC. The chain combines TRBV18 with TRBJ2-1; possible D gene TRBD2, 6 bases. CDR3 size: 15 residues. V lost 2 bases, J lost 3 bases, and 11 bases lay in between. Looked up from germline, CDR1 is KGHSH and CDR2 is LQKENI.

V and J are TRBV5-1 and TRBJ2-7; 12 bases agree with TRBD2. Germline lookup yields CDR1 SGHRS and CDR2 YFSETQ. V was clipped by 7 bases and J by 3 bases; unmatched bases: 5. CDR3 size: 14 residues. CDR3 loop: CASSGGLAGYEQYF. CDR3 sequence (DNA): TGCGCCAGCTCCGGGGGACTAGCGGGCTACGAGCAGTACTTC. Full variable domain (rest looked up from reference TRBV5-1 and TRBJ2-7): KAGVTQTPRYLIKTRGQQVTLSCSPISGHRSVSWYQQTPGQGLQFLFEYFSETQRNKGNFPGRFSGRQFSNSRSEMNVSTLELGDSALYLCASSGGLAGYEQYFGPGTRLTVT.

This rearrangement joins TRBV7-9 to TRBJ1-4, with TRBD1 matching over 8 bases. The germline gives CDR1 SEHNR, CDR2 FQNEAQ (reference sequence). J gave up 2 bases and V 4 bases, and 6 bases lay outside the gene matches. The CDR3 is made up of 16 amino acids. The CDR3 loop reads CASSYQGAGTNEKLFF. CDR3 DNA sequence: TGTGCCAGCAGCTACCAGGGGGCAGGGACTAATGAAAAACTGTTTTTT.

The chain uses TRBV30 and TRBJ1-3; no clear D gene. The CDR3 is 15 amino acids. Germline CDR1 reads GTSNPN; CDR2 reads SVGIG (reference sequence). The ends were cut back, 5 bases at V and 0 bases at J, with 14 bases in the middle. The DNA for the CDR3 is TGTGCCTGGGAGGTAGGCAGATTCTCTGGAAACACCATATATTTT. This sequence encodes CAWEVGRFSGNTIYF.

For the CDR3, the DNA is TGCAGCGTCGTTACTTGGGGGGGAGGCTACGAGCAGTACTTC. Its translation is CSVVTWGGGYEQYF. This chain links TRBV29-1 with TRBJ2-7; 7 bases are a match to TRBD2. The CDR3 length is 14 residues. CDR1 is SQVTM and CDR2 is ANQGSEA in the germline V gene. The J segment lost 3 bases and the V segment lost 6 bases, leaving 11 bases of the junction unmatched.

This chain uses TRBV5-8 with TRBJ1-1; the match to TRBD1 covers 10 bases. The length of the CDR3 is 16 residues. The trim removed 4 bases at V and 4 bases at J, leaving 10 bases unmatched. Germline V gene lookup returns CDR1 SGHTS and CDR2 YDEGEE. CDR3 nucleotides: TGTGCCAGCAGCCGCAAAAGGCGGACAGGGGGCACTGAAGCTTTCTTT. Translated, it gives CASSRKRRTGGTEAFF.

V is TRBV6-5 and J is TRBJ2-7; D is perhaps TRBD1 (7 bases). With 7 bases removed from V and 3 bases from J, the gap between germline ends came to 19 bases. The CDR3 is 15 amino acids. CDR1 and CDR2 (germline): MNHEY, SVGAGI. The CDR3 region has the DNA TGTGCCAGCACCTCAGGGGGGACCGGAGGCTACGAGCAGTACTTC. This translates into CASTSGGTGGYEQYF.

V gene TRBV6-5 combines with J gene TRBJ2-5; 8 bases align to TRBD1. CDR1 and CDR2 from the germline V gene are MNHEY and SVGAGI. This CDR3 has 11 residues. V shed 5 bases, J shed 11 bases, and the junction held 4 bases outside the gene matches. This chain's CDR3 is CASSPGQGQYF. In DNA form, the CDR3 reads TGTGCCAGCAGTCCCGGACAGGGTCAGTACTTC.

The rearrangement links TRBV6-5 to TRBJ2-5; 8 bases agree with TRBD1. V shed 8 bases and J 7 bases; nucleotides not matched to a gene: 12. This CDR3 has 14 amino acids. CDR1 is MNHEY and CDR2 is SVGAGI in the germline V gene. This chain's CDR3 is CASRTGGQIWTQYF. The CDR3 coding sequence is TGTGCCAGCCGAACAGGGGGACAGATTTGGACCCAGTACTTC.

The V gene is TRBV19, the J gene TRBJ1-2, with D possibly TRBD1 on 6 matching bases. In germline, CDR1 is LNHDA, CDR2 SQIVND (reference sequence). V lost 7 bases and J 14 bases, leaving 35 bases between the germline ends. This CDR3 has 17 amino acids. CDR3 amino acids: CASTPKSMTGSVGGSTF. The CDR3 DNA reads as TGTGCCAGTACCCCTAAGTCGATGACAGGCAGCGTCGGGGGCTCGACCTTC.

The CDR3 reads CATLGAGSGWYEQYF. The CDR3 bases are TGTGCCACCCTCGGGGCGGGATCAGGATGGTACGAGCAGTACTTC. The V and J genes are TRBV19 and TRBJ2-7; TRBD2 might be the D (6 bases). The germline V gene has CDR1 LNHDA and CDR2 SQIVND (reference sequence). The CDR3 totals 15 residues. V was clipped by 10 bases and J by 4 bases, with 23 bases between them.

The chain uses TRBV15 and TRBJ2-7; D ambiguous. Germline loops: CDR1 LNHNV, CDR2 YYDKDF (reference sequence). The CDR3 is made up of 13 amino acids. V lost 1 base, J lost 0 bases, and 4 bases lay in between. CDR3 protein: CATSRVDSYEQYF. The CDR3 nucleotides are TGTGCCACCAGCAGAGTAGACTCCTACGAGCAGTACTTC. Full variable domain (missing parts from reference TRBV15 and TRBJ2-7): DAMVIQNPRYQVTQFGKPVTLSCSQTLNHNVMYWYQQKSSQAPKLLFHYYDKDFNNEADTPDNFQSRRPNTSFCFLDIRSPGLGDTAMYLCATSRVDSYEQYFGPGTRLTVT.

V usage is TRBV5-4 and J usage is TRBJ1-2, with 7 bases that match TRBD1. The length of the CDR3 is 16 residues. The V and J ends lost 1 base and 0 bases, in that order; junction bases with no gene match: 6. The germline V gene has CDR1 SGHNT and CDR2 YYREEE (reference sequence). This CDR3 reads CASSLQGQAANYGYTF. The CDR3 nucleotides are TGTGCCAGCAGCTTGCAAGGACAGGCAGCTAACTATGGCTACACCTTC.

This clone was found a few times. V and J are TRBV25-1 and TRBJ2-2, with a possible D match to TRBD1 (6 bases). CDR1 and CDR2 from the germline V gene are MGHDK and SYGVNS. V lost 3 bases, J lost 7 bases, and 18 bases lay in between. CDR3 length: 16 residues. As DNA, the CDR3 is TGTGCCAGCAGTGAGAACAGGGCCTCTACAGGCGGGGAGCTGTTTTTT. Its protein product is CASSENRASTGGELFF.

V and J are TRBV6-5 and TRBJ1-3; TRBD1 might be the D (5 bases). The germline gives CDR1 MNHEY, CDR2 SVGAGI. CDR3 length: 15 residues. Deletions cut 5 bases from V and 4 bases from J, with 15 bases between. The CDR3 region has the DNA TGTGCCAGCAGTCCCCGGGGAGGGGAAGGAAACACCATATATTTT. Amino acids: CASSPRGGEGNTIYF.

This chain links TRBV7-9 with TRBJ1-1; the D gene is possibly TRBD1 (5 bases). Trimming took off 5 bases at V and 3 bases at J, with 22 bases between the two ends. Germline loops: CDR1 SEHNR, CDR2 FQNEAQ (reference sequence). The length of the CDR3 is 17 residues. The DNA of the CDR3 is TGTGCCAGCAGCGCGGGGGATGAGAGGGTCTGGGACACTGAAGCTTTCTTT. It codes for CASSAGDERVWDTEAFF.

The CDR3 here is CSAIPGQQAFF. CDR3 nucleotides: TGCAGTGCTATACCGGGACAGCAAGCTTTCTTT. The chain combines TRBV20-1 with TRBJ1-1; TRBD1 aligns across 7 bases. Germline V gene lookup returns CDR1 DFQATT and CDR2 SNEGSKA (reference sequence). V shed 4 bases and J 9 bases; nucleotides not matched to a gene: 5. The CDR3 extends over 11 amino acids.

The gene calls are TRBV7-8 and TRBJ2-7; 7 bases fit TRBD1. Losses at the gene ends were 9 bases for V and 5 bases for J; bases not matched to a gene: 7. Germline CDR1 SGHVS, CDR2 FQNEAQ. This CDR3 is 12 amino acids long. The DNA for the CDR3 is TGTGCCAGTAGGGACAGTTCCGACGAGCAGTACTTC. Amino acids: CASRDSSDEQYF.

V and J are TRBV28 and TRBJ2-3, with 10 bases fitting TRBD2. In germline, CDR1 is MDHEN, CDR2 SYDVKM. This CDR3 region has 17 residues. Germline trimming cut 7 bases from V and 5 bases from J; bases unmatched to any gene: 15. The CDR3 DNA sequence: TGTGCCAGCATAGCGGGAGGAAGGGTGGCGGTGGGAGATACGCAGTATTTT. Amino acids: CASIAGGRVAVGDTQYF.

V usage is TRBV5-1 and J usage is TRBJ1-2, with 11 bases lining up with TRBD1. Trimming removed 4 bases from V and 8 bases from J; junction bases left unmatched: 4. In germline, CDR1 is SGHRS, CDR2 YFSETQ. The CDR3 covers 13 residues. The CDR3 region is CASSLDRGQGYTF. The CDR3 DNA is TGCGCCAGCAGCCTGGACAGGGGGCAAGGCTACACCTTC.